This T cell receptor beta chain stems from a study of STAT5B mutations in CD4+ large granular lymphocyte leukemia. General study points: Patient CD4-sorted repertoires stayed more clonal than healthy ones after leukemic-clone removal.

Per the germline V gene, CDR1 is SGHVS and CDR2 is FQNEAQ. Trimming stripped 1 base from V and 2 bases from J, with 6 bases between. The CDR3 runs 14 residues. This clone occurred a few times. Its specificity is not known. Profiled with immunoSEQ multiplex PCR; TCRdb holds only in-frame clones, not every one. This sample yields approximately 31,000 clones, of which 55% to 80% are seen a single time; roughly 2% belongs to the top ten. This chain links TRBV7-8 with TRBJ1-3; D is unresolved. The material sequenced was CD4+ T cells from blood buffy coats. The source is a human donor in good health. The CDR3 DNA sequence: TGTGCCAGCAGCTTAGTGGCGGCTGGAAACACCATATATTTT. Translation: CASSLVAAGNTIYF. Drawing the rest from reference TRBV7-8 and TRBJ1-3, the complete variable domain is GAGVSQSPRYKVAKRGQDVALRCDPISGHVSLFWYQQALGQGPEFLTYFQNEAQLDKSGLPSDRFFAERPEGSVSTLKIQRTQQEDSAVYLCASSLVAAGNTIYFGEGSWLTVV.